The 20 T cell receptor beta chains in this list originate from one sample, sequenced in a study of T cells in Graves' hyperthyroidism and ophthalmopathy (dated by TCRdb to about 2019). The library came from multiplex PCR. Sequencing used an Illumina HiSeq 2000. TCR beta CDR3 regions were amplified from RNA transcripts. For the first round of RT-PCR on the TCR CDR3, the HTBI primer set was used together with the Qiagen OneStep RT-PCR kit. TCRdb cleaned the public reads at Q25 with fastp, built clones with MiXCR and kept in-frame beta chains. Every entry covers one CDR3 protein and lists the most common genes and DNA from its rows. This sample comprises roughly 750,000 distinct CDR3 sequences, around 17% of them detected only once. 8.4% of the sample rests with the top ten. Sequencing used blood. The receptor source for this set is a young man with Graves' hyperthyroidism.

This chain connects TRBV10-3 to TRBJ2-1; 7 bases are a match to TRBD1. The CDR3 runs to 15 residues. Trimming removed 6 bases from V and 0 bases from J; junction bases left unmatched: 5. Germline V gene lookup returns CDR1 ENHRY and CDR2 SYGVKD. As DNA, the CDR3 is TGTGCCATCAGATCCGGGACAGCCTCCTACAATGAGCAGTTCTTC. This translates into CAIRSGTASYNEQFF.

This chain links TRBV5-6 with TRBJ2-7; TRBD1 aligns across 9 bases. Germline V gene sequence: CDR1 SGHDT, CDR2 YYEEEE. The CDR3 is 16 amino acids. V lost 4 bases, J lost 1 base, and 9 bases stayed unmatched. CDR3 nucleotides: TGTGCCAGCAGCGCAGGGACAGGGAGATTTTCCTACGAGCAGTACTTC. Its translation is CASSAGTGRFSYEQYF.

In its sample, this clonotype was seen many times. The gene calls are TRBV18 and TRBJ2-7, with TRBD1 identical over 9 bases. Trimming cost V 3 bases and J 5 bases; bases outside gene matches: 5. Per germline, CDR1 KGHSH and CDR2 LQKENI. The CDR3 runs to 14 residues. CDR3: CASSPGQGTHEQYF. As DNA, the CDR3 is TGTGCCAGCTCACCGGGACAGGGTACCCACGAGCAGTACTTC.

This clonotype was counted a few times. The gene calls are TRBV5-1 and TRBJ2-7; 8 bases are a match to TRBD2. The V gene end was trimmed by 4 bases and the J gene end by 6 bases; junction bases not matched to a gene: 9. Looked up from germline, CDR1 is SGHRS and CDR2 is YFSETQ. This CDR3 is built from 14 residues. The chain's CDR3 is CASSLSGKYFEQYF. In nucleotides, the CDR3 is TGCGCCAGCAGCCTTAGCGGGAAGTATTTCGAGCAGTACTTC.

This clonotype was counted many times. The chain carries TRBV30 and TRBJ2-3; D remains unclear. The CDR3 contains 16 residues. Per the germline V gene, CDR1 is GTSNPN and CDR2 is SVGIG (reference sequence). The V and J ends lost 1 base and 2 bases respectively, with 16 bases between them. The chain's CDR3 is CAWSALWGLDTDTQYF. CDR3 nucleotide sequence: TGTGCCTGGAGTGCCCTCTGGGGTCTGGACACAGATACGCAGTATTTT.

This chain joins TRBV30 and TRBJ2-3, with D unclear. V was clipped by 0 bases and J by 11 bases, with 9 bases between them. The CDR3 has 11 amino acids. Germline CDR1 and CDR2: GTSNPN and SVGIG (reference sequence). CDR3 region: CAWSVDALQYF. CDR3 DNA sequence: TGTGCCTGGAGTGTGGATGCCCTGCAGTATTTT.

In its sample, this clonotype was seen many times. This chain uses TRBV28 with TRBJ2-7; D not certain. V was trimmed by 5 bases and J by 2 bases, leaving 10 bases between them. Germline CDR1 MDHEN, CDR2 SYDVKM. The CDR3 consists of 13 residues. This CDR3 is CASSPGSPYEQYF. The CDR3 DNA reads as TGTGCCAGCAGTCCCGGCAGCCCCTACGAGCAGTACTTC.

About this clonotype: A junction boundary mismatches the germline segment, possibly from a read error. The chain carries TRBV25-1 and TRBJ2-1; D tentatively fits TRBD1 or TRBD2 (5 bases each). This CDR3 comprises 11 residues. Germline lookup yields CDR1 MGHDK and CDR2 SYGVNS. The CDR3 sequence: CAGSQGGQQFF. In DNA, the CDR3 is TGTGCCGGCAGTCAGGGCGGGCAGCAGTTCTTC.

There are many counts of this clonotype. V and J are TRBV2 and TRBJ1-6; D gene unclear. CDR1 is SNHLY and CDR2 is FYNNEI in the germline V gene. Trimming took off 4 bases at V and 7 bases at J, with 8 bases between the two ends. The CDR3 runs to 13 residues. The DNA for the CDR3 is TGTGCCAGCAGTGCTTTTGAAAATTCACCCCTCCACTTT. Translating gives CASSAFENSPLHF.

This clonotype was detected a few times. The chain links TRBV4-1 to TRBJ2-3, with D maybe TRBD1 (7 bases). There are 16 residues in the CDR3. Trimming pared 4 bases from V and 0 bases from J, leaving 14 bases between. The germline V gene has CDR1 MGHRA and CDR2 YSYEKL. CDR3 loop: CASSPMTGTSTDTQYF. Here the CDR3 DNA reads TGCGCCAGCAGCCCGATGACAGGGACTAGCACAGATACGCAGTATTTT.

This clonotype was detected many times. The chain links TRBV24-1 to TRBJ2-3; 11 bases are a match to TRBD1. This CDR3 spans 14 amino acids. The V and J ends lost 10 bases and 2 bases, in that order; junction bases with no gene match: 4. CDR1 and CDR2 from the germline V gene are KGHDR and SFDVKD. CDR3 sequence (DNA): TGTGCCACGATGGACAGGGGGCCCACAGATACGCAGTATTTT. It is translated as CATMDRGPTDTQYF.

This clonotype was recorded a few times. The chain has TRBV6-1 and TRBJ2-7; D is ambiguous. CDR1 and CDR2 from the germline V gene are MNHNS and SASEGT. V gave up 7 bases and J gave up 3 bases, with 13 bases separating them. This CDR3 is 13 amino acids long. CDR3 sequence (DNA): TGTGCCAGCAATCTAAAGGAGCGCTACGAGCAGTACTTC. It yields the protein CASNLKERYEQYF.

This clonotype was detected ten times or more. The chain joins TRBV28 to TRBJ2-7, with 12 bases that match TRBD2. The CDR3 has 15 residues. Germline values: CDR1 MDHEN, CDR2 SYDVKM. Trimming at V came to 2 bases and at J to 4 bases, leaving 3 bases not matched to a gene. CDR3 protein: CASSLGLAGGYEQYF. The DNA for the CDR3 is TGTGCCAGCAGTTTAGGGCTAGCGGGAGGGTACGAGCAGTACTTC. The complete variable domain, with remaining parts taken from reference TRBV28 and TRBJ2-7, reads DVKVTQSSRYLVKRTGEKVFLECVQDMDHENMFWYRQDPGLGLRLIYFSYDVKMKEKGDIPEGYSVSREKKERFSLILESASTNQTSMYLCASSLGLAGGYEQYFGPGTRLTVT.

This clonotype was counted many times. The J gene is TRBJ2-7, the V gene TRBV6-1; D is uncertain. The CDR3 runs to 14 residues. Trimming stripped 5 bases from V and 0 bases from J, with 11 bases between. Germline V gene data show CDR1 as MNHNS and CDR2 as SASEGT. This chain's CDR3 is CASSPRLNSYEQYF. DNA for the CDR3: TGTGCCAGCAGTCCCCGACTGAACTCCTACGAGCAGTACTTC.

The V and J genes are TRBV4-2 and TRBJ2-1, with D perhaps TRBD2 (6 bases). V shed 0 bases and J shed 9 bases, with 9 bases lying between them. Germline V gives CDR1 LGHNA, CDR2 YNFKEQ. This CDR3 region has 13 residues. The CDR3 DNA follows: TGTGCCAGCAGCCAAGAAGCCGGGAGTGAGCAGTTCTTC. This gives the protein CASSQEAGSEQFF.

This clonotype appeared many times. V and J are TRBV28 and TRBJ2-7, with 7 positions matching TRBD2. The CDR3 is made up of 15 amino acids. With V trimmed by 6 bases and J by 0 bases, 8 bases remained unmatched. CDR1 is MDHEN, CDR2 SYDVKM, per germline. The DNA of the CDR3 is TGTGCCAGCAGGTCCGGGGGGTTCGACTCCTACGAGCAGTACTTC. The encoded protein is CASRSGGFDSYEQYF.

This clonotype was counted a few times. This chain connects TRBV25-1 to TRBJ2-6, with TRBD1 matching 8 bases. This CDR3 has 19 amino acids. V lost 3 bases, J lost 0 bases, and 10 bases stayed unmatched. Germline V lookup: CDR1 MGHDK, CDR2 SYGVNS. Here the CDR3 reads CASSDLNHRGVSGANVLTF. The DNA for the CDR3 is TGTGCCAGCAGTGACCTGAACCACAGGGGGGTCTCTGGGGCCAACGTCCTGACTTTC.

This clonotype was seen a few times. CDR3 sequence (DNA): TGTGCCAGCAGCCCGGATGGGGCGTTGAACACTGAAGCTTTCTTT. Protein: CASSPDGALNTEAFF. This rearrangement joins TRBV7-3 to TRBJ1-1; possibly TRBD1 for D (5 bases). This CDR3 has 15 residues. Trimming removed 5 bases at V and 0 bases at J, with 13 bases between. Per germline, CDR1 SGHTA and CDR2 FQGTGA.

This clonotype was counted many times. J is TRBJ2-7 and V is TRBV20-1; D perhaps matches TRBD2 (5 bases). This CDR3 spans 18 amino acids. The germline V gene encodes CDR1 DFQATT and CDR2 SNEGSKA (reference sequence). V lost 2 bases and J lost 6, with 29 bases in between. CDR3 amino acids: CSARPTAALKPRNGEQYF. The CDR3 nucleotides read TGCAGTGCTAGACCTACAGCGGCCCTAAAACCCAGAAACGGCGAGCAGTACTTC.

This clonotype came up many times. The chain uses TRBV12-3 or TRBV12-4 and TRBJ1-6; 9 bases agree with TRBD1. The CDR3 sequence is 16 residues long. J was trimmed by 9 bases and V by 5 bases; bases with no gene match: 11. The CDR3 loop reads CASSPHPTGGSSPLHF. Here the CDR3 DNA reads TGTGCCAGCAGTCCACATCCGACAGGGGGAAGTTCACCCCTCCACTTT.